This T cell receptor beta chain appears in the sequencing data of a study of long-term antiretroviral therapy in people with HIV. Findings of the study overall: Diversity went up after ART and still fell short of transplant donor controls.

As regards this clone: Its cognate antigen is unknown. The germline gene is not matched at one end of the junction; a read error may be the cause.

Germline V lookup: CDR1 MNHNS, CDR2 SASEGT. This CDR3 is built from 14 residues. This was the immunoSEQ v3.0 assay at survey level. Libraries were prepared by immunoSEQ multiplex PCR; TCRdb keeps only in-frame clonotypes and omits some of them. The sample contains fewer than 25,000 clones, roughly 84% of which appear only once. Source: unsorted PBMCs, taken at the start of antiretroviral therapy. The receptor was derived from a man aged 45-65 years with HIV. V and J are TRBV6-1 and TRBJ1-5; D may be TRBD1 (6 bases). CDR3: CASTEGGGGQPQHF. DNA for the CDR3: TGTGCCAGCACTGAAGGGGGGGGCGGGCAGCCCCAGCATTTT.